The T cell receptor (beta chain) described here comes from a study of blood T cell repertoires in COVID-19. Study-level background: Donors in the United States, Italy and Spain gave samples during acute or convalescent COVID-19. T cells, B-cell-depleted T cells, or PBMCs supplied cDNA or gDNA.

The CDR3 is 15 amino acids. The V and J ends lost 1 base and 3 bases respectively, with 11 bases between them. Germline V gene lookup returns CDR1 SGHRS and CDR2 YFSETQ. Per the authors' pipeline: Cell counts per sample came from amplifying reference gene primers. This table comes from immunoSEQ multiplex PCR, and its TCRdb copy is limited to in-frame clones, with some not included. V and J calls and clone size are as listed in that table; D and trimming were resolved from the DNA. The sample carries some 380,000 clones, around 84% recorded once. The chain couples TRBV5-1 to TRBJ1-5; D unclear. The TCR originated in a human donor with acute or convalescent COVID-19. The donor label of this sample is uncertain. Sample: peripheral blood. CDR3 region: CASSLSGNSNQPQHF. In DNA form, the CDR3 reads TGCGCCAGCAGCTTGTCCGGGAACTCCAATCAGCCCCAGCATTTT. Variable domain in full (rest from reference TRBV5-1 and TRBJ1-5): KAGVTQTPRYLIKTRGQQVTLSCSPISGHRSVSWYQQTPGQGLQFLFEYFSETQRNKGNFPGRFSGRQFSNSRSEMNVSTLELGDSALYLCASSLSGNSNQPQHFGDGTRLSIL.